This T cell receptor (beta chain) is drawn from a study of T cell repertoires in cytomegalovirus infection. Whole-study context: Indications of both CMV infection and matching HLA type were provided by public TCR beta signatures.

V lost 4 bases to trimming and J lost 6 bases; unmatched junction nucleotides: 4. The CDR3 is 15 amino acids. Per germline, CDR1 MDHEN and CDR2 SYDVKM. This clonotype came up many times. Its antigen is not known. TCRdb redid the calling of the reads with MiXCR, one entry per CDR3 protein. The table has around 170,000 distinct CDR3 sequences, about an eighth seen once. Study-wide results and limits: Frequencies of public TCR beta families were cumulated, and this identified carriers of CMV plus the relevant HLA. Predominance within the ex vivo response was attributable to HLA-C-restricted CMV-specific TCR beta clonotypes.

Sequencing input: PBMCs. The V call is TRBV28, the J call TRBJ1-6; 9 bases agree with TRBD1. This TCR derives from a human donor in good health (CMV status not recorded). Some clones in this sample may be carry-over from other donors' samples. CDR3 sequence reads: CASSSRDRVNSPLHF. CDR3 nucleotides: TGTGCCAGCAGTTCCCGGGACAGGGTTAATTCACCCCTCCACTTT.